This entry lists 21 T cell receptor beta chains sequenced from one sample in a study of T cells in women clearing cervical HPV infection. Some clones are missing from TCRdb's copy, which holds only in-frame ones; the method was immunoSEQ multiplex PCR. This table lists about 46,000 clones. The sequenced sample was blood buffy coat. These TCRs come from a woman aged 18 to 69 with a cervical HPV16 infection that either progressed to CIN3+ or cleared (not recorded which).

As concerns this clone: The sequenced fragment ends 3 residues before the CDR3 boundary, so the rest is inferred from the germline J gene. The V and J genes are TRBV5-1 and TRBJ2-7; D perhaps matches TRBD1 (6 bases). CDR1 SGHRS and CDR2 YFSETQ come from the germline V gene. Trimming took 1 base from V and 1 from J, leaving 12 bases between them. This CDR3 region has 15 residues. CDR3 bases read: TGCGCCAGCAGCTTGTTAGGACAGCAATCCTACGAG. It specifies CASSLLGQQSYE. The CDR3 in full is CASSLLGQQSYEQYF.

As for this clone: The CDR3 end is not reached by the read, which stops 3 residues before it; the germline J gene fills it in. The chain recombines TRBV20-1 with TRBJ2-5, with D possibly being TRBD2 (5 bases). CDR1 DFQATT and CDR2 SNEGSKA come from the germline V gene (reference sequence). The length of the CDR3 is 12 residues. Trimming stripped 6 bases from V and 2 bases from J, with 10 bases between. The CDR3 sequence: CSAQSGQETQYF. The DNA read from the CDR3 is TGCAGTGCACAGAGCGGTCAAGAGACC.

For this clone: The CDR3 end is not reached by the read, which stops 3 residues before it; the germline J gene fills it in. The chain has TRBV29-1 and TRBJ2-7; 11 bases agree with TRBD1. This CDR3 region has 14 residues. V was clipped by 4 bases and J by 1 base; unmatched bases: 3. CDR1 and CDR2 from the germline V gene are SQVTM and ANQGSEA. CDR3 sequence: CSVVGDRGSYEQYF. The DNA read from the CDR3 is TGCAGCGTTGTGGGGGACAGGGGGTCCTACGAG.

CDR3 protein: CAWRAWNTEAFF. The part of the CDR3 DNA that was read is TGTGCCTGGAGGGCATGGAACACTGAA. The chain couples TRBV30 to TRBJ1-1; D uncertain. The read ends 3 residues before the CDR3 terminus; that terminus is restored from the germline J gene. The length of the CDR3 is 12 residues. Trimming shortened V by 3 bases and J by 1 base, and 6 bases separated the two germline ends. Germline CDR1 reads GTSNPN; CDR2 reads SVGIG (reference sequence).

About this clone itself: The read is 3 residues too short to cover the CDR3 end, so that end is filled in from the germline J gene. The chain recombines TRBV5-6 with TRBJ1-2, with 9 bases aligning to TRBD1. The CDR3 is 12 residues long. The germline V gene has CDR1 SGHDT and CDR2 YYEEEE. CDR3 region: CASSLTGGGYTF. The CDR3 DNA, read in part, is TGTGCCAGCAGCTTAACAGGGGGCGGC.

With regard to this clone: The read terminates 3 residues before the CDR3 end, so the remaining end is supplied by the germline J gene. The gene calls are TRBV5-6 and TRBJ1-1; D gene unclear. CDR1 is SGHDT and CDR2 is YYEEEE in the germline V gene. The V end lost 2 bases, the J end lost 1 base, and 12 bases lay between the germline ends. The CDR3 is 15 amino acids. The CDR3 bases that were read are TGTGCCAGCAGCTTAGACTGGATGCGGAACACTGAA. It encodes CASSLDWMRNTE. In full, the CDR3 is CASSLDWMRNTEAFF.

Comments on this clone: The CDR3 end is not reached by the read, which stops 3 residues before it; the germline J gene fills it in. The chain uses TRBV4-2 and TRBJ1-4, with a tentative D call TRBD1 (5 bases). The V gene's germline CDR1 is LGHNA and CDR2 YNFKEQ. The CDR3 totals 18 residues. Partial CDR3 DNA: TGTGCCAGCAGCCAAGGACTAGCGGTCGCCTCTGGGGCCAACGTA. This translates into CASSQGLAVASGANV. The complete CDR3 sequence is CASSQGLAVASGANVLFF.

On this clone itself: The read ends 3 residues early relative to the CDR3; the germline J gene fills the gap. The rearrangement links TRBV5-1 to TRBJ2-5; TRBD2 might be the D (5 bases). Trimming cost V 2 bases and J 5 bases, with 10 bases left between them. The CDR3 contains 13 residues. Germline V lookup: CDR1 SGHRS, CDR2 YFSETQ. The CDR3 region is CASSFEGEETQYF. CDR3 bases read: TGCGCCAGCAGCTTTGAGGGTGAGGAGACC. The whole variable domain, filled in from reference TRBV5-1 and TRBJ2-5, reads KAGVTQTPRYLIKTRGQQVTLSCSPISGHRSVSWYQQTPGQGLQFLFEYFSETQRNKGNFPGRFSGRQFSNSRSEMNVSTLELGDSALYLCASSFEGEETQYFGPGTRLLVL.

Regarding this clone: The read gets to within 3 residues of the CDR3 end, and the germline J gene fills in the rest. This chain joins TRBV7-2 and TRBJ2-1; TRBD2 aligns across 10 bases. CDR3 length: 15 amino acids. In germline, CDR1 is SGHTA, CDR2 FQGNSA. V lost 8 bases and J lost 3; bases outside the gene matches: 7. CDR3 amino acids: CASVATSGVYNEQFF. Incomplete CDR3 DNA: TGTGCCAGCGTCGCAACTAGCGGGGTCTACAATGAG.

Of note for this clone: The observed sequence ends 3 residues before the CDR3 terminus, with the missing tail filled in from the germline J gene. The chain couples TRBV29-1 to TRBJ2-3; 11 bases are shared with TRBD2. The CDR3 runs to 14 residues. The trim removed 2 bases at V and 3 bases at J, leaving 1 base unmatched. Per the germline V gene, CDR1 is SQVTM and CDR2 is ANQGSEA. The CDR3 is CSVETSGRTDTQYF. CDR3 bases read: TGCAGCGTTGAAACTAGCGGGAGAACAGATACG.

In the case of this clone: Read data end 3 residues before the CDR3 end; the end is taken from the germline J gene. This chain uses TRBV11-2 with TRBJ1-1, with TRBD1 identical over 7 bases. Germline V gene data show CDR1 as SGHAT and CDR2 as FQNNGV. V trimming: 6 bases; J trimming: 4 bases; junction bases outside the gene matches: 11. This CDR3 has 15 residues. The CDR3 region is CASSPDRQGATEAFF. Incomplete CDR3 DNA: TGTGCCAGCAGTCCTGACCGACAGGGCGCCACTGAA.

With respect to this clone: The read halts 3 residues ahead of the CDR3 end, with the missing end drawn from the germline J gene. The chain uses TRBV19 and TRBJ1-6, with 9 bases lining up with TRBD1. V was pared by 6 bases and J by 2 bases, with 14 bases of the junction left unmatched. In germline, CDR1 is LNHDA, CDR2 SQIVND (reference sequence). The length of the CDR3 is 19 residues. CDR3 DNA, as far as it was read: TGTGCCAGTAGCTCGTCTGGGACAGGGCTTTCCGCCTATAATTCACCC. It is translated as CASSSSGTGLSAYNSP. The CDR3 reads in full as CASSSSGTGLSAYNSPLHF. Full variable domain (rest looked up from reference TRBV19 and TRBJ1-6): DGGITQSPKYLFRKEGQNVTLSCEQNLNHDAMYWYRQDPGQGLRLIYYSQIVNDFQKGDIAEGYSVSREKKESFPLTVTSAQKNPTAFYLCASSSSGTGLSAYNSPLHFGNGTRLTVT.

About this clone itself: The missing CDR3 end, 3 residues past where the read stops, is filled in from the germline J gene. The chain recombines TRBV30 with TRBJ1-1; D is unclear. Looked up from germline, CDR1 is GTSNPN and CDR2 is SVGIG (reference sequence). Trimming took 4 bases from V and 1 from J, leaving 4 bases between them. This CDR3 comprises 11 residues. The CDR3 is CAWKQNTEAFF. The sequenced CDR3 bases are TGTGCCTGGAAACAGAACACTGAA.

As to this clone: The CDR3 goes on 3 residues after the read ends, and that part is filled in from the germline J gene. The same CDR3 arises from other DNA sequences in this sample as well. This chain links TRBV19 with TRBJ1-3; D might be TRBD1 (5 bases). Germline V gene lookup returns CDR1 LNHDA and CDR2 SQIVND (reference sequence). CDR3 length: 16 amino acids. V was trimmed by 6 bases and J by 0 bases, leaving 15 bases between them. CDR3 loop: CASRLDSEYSGNTIYF. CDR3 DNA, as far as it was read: TGTGCCAGTAGACTCGACAGTGAATACTCTGGAAACACC.

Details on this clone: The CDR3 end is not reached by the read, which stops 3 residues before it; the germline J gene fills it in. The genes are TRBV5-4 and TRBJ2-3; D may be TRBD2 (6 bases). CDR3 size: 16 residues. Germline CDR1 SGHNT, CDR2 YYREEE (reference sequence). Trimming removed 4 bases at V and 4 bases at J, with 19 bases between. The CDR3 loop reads CASSGRLENFADTQYF. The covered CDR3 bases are TGTGCCAGCAGCGGCCGACTAGAAAATTTTGCAGATACG.

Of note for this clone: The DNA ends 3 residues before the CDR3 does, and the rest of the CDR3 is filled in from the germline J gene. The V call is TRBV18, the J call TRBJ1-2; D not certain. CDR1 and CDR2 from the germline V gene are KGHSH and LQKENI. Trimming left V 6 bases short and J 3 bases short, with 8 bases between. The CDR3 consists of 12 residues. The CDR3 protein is CASSREDYGYTF. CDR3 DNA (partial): TGTGCCAGCTCCAGAGAGGACTATGGC.

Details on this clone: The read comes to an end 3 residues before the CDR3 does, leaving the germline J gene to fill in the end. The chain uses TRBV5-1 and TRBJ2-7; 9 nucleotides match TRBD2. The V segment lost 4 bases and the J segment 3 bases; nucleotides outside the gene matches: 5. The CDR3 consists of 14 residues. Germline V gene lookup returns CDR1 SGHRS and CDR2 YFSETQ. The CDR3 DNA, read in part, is TGCGCCAGCAGCGACCGACTAGCGGACTACGAG. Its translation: CASSDRLADYE. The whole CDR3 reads CASSDRLADYEQYF.

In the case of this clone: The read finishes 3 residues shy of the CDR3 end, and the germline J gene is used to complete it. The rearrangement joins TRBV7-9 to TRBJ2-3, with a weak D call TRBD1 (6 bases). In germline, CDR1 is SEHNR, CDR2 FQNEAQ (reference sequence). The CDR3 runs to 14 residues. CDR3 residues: CASSLNRDNQPQYF. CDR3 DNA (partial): TGTGCCAGCAGCTTAAACAGGGATAATCAGCCG. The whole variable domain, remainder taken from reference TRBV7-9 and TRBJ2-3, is DTGVSQNPRHKITKRGQNVTFRCDPISEHNRLYWYRQTLGQGPEFLTYFQNEAQLEKSRLLSDRFSAERPKGSFSTLEIQRTEQGDSAMYLCASSLNRDNQPQYFGPGTRLTVL.

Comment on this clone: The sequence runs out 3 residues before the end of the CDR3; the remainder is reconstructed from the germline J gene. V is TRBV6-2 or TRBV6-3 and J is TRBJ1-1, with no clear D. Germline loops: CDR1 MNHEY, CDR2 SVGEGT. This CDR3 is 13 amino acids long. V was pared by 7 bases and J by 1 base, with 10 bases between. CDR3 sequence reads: CASTELRNTEAFF. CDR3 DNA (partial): TGTGCCAGCACCGAGCTCCGGAACACTGAA.

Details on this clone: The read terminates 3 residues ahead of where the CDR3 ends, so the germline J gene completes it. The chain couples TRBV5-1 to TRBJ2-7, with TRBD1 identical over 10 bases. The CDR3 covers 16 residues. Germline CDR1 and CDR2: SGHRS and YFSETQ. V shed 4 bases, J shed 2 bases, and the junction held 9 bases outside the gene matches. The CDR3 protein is CASSLAGTGATYEQYF. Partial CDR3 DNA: TGCGCCAGCAGCCTCGCCGGGACAGGGGCCACCTACGAG.

Incomplete CDR3 DNA: TGTGCCAGTAGTACAGAACAGGGCCAAGAGACC. Translated: CASSTEQGQET. The CDR3 as a whole reads CASSTEQGQETQYF. The rearrangement joins TRBV19 to TRBJ2-5; D is possibly TRBD1 (6 bases). The read comes to an end 3 residues before the CDR3 does, leaving the germline J gene to fill in the end. The germline V gene has CDR1 LNHDA and CDR2 SQIVND (reference sequence). Trimming shortened V by 4 bases and J by 1 base, and 10 bases separated the two germline ends. The CDR3 consists of 14 residues.